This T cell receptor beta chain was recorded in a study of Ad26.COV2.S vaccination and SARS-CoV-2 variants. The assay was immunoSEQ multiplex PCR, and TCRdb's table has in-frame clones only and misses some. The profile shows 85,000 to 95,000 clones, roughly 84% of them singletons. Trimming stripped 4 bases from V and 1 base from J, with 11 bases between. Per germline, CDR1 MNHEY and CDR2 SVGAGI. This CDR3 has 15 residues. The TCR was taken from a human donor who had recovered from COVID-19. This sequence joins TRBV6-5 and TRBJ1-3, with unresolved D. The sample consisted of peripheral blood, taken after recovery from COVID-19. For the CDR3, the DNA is TGTGCCAGCAGTTCCGACATTTGGTCTGGAAACACCATATATTTT. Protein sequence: CASSSDIWSGNTIYF.